This TCR beta chain appears in the sequencing data of a study of shared clonotypes between healthy human individuals (dated by TCRdb to between 2020 and 2021). Regarding the research as a whole: The cohort comprised two women and three men aged 18 to 49 years. For each donor, CD4 naive and CD4 memory were each run on three plates, CD8 naive on two plates, and CD8 memory on one plate. To estimate repertoire size and how much clonotype sharing occurs between individuals, the study deeply sequenced the blood TCR repertoires of 4 to 6 healthy adults. Libraries were prepared and TCR repertoires were sequenced by different laboratories using diverse techniques, in order to increase sequencing depth and limit assay-specific biases. Per donor, leukapheresis produced somewhere between about 0.9 and 10 billion PBMCs.

Trimming removed 1 base from V and 5 bases from J, leaving 11 bases between the germline ends. The CDR3 contains 14 residues, cysteine and phenylalanine counted. Only the CDR3 region is kept as DNA, spanning 42 bases read in frame from base 1. CDR1 and CDR2 are drawn from the germline V gene (reference sequence): PRHDT, FYEKMQ. Worth noting for this clone: Its cognate antigen has yet to be identified. No base quality information exists; no much larger clone differs at one position.

Broader findings and caveats from the paper: Across four donors, about 4.5% of naive CD4, approximately 3.6% of naive CD8, approximately 2.5% of memory CD4, and under 0.45% of memory CD8 clonotypes were shared. Based on pairwise subsampling, the degree of clonotype sharing among donors was expected to be affected by sequencing depth. Sampling was restricted to blood, and TCR repertoires in tissue are likely to differ from TCR repertoires in blood. Estimated clonotype richness was generally larger for naive than for memory subsets. Because the study included a small number of donors, the genetic and exposure-history diversity represented was limited. Even with the large sequencing depth, rarefaction of the sorted-subset datasets indicated that sequencing was incomplete. Higher generation probabilities were observed for clonotypes shared by all four sorted-subset donors than for non-shared clonotypes.

Using the deep immunoSEQ assay, TCR CDR3 regions were amplified from genomic DNA by multiplex PCR. For each cell subset, the extracted genomic DNA was distributed evenly across all wells of several immunoSEQ 96-well plates, and each plate served as one replicate. For sorted subsets, each replicate PCR was loaded with approximately 200 ng genomic DNA, equivalent to 30,000 or so T cell genomes. Purified libraries were quantified with a Qubit 3.0 fluorometer, sized on a Bioanalyzer 2100, and re-quantified with the KAPA Library Quantification kit. Every immunoSEQ 96-well plate was sequenced on a dedicated single-read 150-cycle Illumina NextSeq 550 flow cell. Per the original workflow: The immunoSEQ output contained only junctional sequences without quality scores, so filtering could not match that applied to full-length reads. Sequences were annotated with PyIR, a Python wrapper for IgBLAST v1.9, and V/J genes and CDR3 were assigned using IMGT germline references. Reads were filtered out if the reads had weak V/J assignments (E-value above 1e-6), no CDR3, stop codons, out-of-frame junctions, or ambiguous translated residues. V3J clonotypes were defined as sequences sharing an identical inferred V gene, J gene, and CDR3 amino acid sequence. Percentage overlap between repertoires was calculated by dividing the number of shared unique clonotypes by the size of the smaller repertoire. Repertoire richness was assessed with RTK rarefaction, the Chao1 estimator, and Recon v2.1 estimates of unobserved clonotypes. Generation probabilities were computed with OLGA for all TCRbeta clonotypes obtained by the gDNA method from four donors. The table was pulled from immuneACCESS by TCRdb, which kept in-frame rearrangements only. Such tables lose some clones; where checked, under half of the loss comes from unresolved V genes, and the rest has no known cause. D and trimming were read from the DNA, whereas the V and J calls and clone size are those reported in that table. Present in this sample are 630,000 or so clones, 98% of which were seen just once. Jointly, the top ten make up 0.3% of the sample.

CD8 naive samples consisted of CD45RO-negative cells that were positively selected for CCR7, yielding a CD45RA+CCR7+ population without TemRA cells. Healthy HIV-negative adults with no recently reported acute infections or vaccinations were included as donors. Only Caucasian adults living in Nashville, Tennessee, USA were represented among the donors. Blood was obtained by leukapheresis, after which PBMCs were separated by Ficoll-Histopaque density gradient centrifugation and cryopreserved in liquid nitrogen vapor phase. Analytical flow cytometry was used to check the purity and quantity of each magnetically sorted T cell population. Genomic DNA was isolated from each sorted fraction and quantified by UV absorbance on a Nanodrop 2000c.

The source is a young man in good health. The rearranged segments are TRBV13 and TRBJ1-2, and TRBD1 may be the D gene, going by 5 matching bases. Sequenced: naive CD8+ T cells sorted from blood. Explained via the paper, the cell subset or site label denotes: CD45RA+CCR7+. In nucleotide form, the sequence is TGTGCCAGCAGCTTAGACGGGGGGTTTTATGGCTACACCTTC. This encodes CASSLDGGFYGYTF.